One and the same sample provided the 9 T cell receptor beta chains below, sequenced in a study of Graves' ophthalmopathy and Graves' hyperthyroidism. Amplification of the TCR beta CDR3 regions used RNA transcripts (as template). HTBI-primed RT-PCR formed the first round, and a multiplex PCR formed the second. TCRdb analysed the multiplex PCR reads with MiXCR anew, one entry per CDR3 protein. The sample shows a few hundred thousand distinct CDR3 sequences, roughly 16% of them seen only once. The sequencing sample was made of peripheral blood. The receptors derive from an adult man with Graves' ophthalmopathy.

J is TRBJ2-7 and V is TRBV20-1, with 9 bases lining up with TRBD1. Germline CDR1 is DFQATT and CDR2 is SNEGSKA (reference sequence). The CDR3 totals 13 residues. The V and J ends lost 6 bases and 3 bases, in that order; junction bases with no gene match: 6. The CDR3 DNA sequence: TGCAGTGCGGGGGGGACAGGGTACTACGAGCAGTACTTC. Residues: CSAGGTGYYEQYF.

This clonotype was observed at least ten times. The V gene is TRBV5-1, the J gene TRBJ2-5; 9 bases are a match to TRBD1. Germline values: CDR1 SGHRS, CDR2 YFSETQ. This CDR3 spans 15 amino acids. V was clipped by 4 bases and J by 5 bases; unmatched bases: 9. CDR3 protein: CASSEGGQGFETQYF. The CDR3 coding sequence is TGCGCCAGCAGCGAGGGGGGACAGGGTTTCGAGACCCAGTACTTC.

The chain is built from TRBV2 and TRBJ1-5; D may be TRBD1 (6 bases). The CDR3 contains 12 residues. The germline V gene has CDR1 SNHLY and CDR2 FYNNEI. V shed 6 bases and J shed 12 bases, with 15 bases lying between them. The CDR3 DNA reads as TGTGCCAGCAGAGCGGACAGCGGGGACCAGCATTTT. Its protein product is CASRADSGDQHF.

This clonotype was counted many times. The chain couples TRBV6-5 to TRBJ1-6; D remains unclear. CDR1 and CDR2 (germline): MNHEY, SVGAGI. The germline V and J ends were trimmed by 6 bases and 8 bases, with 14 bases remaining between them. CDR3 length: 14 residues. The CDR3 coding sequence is TGTGCCAGCAGGATCACCGGCCTATATTCACCCCTCCACTTT. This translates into CASRITGLYSPLHF.

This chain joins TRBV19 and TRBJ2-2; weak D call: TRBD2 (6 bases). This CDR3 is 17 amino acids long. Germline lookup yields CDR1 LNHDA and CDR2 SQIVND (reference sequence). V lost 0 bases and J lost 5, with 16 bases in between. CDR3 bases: TGTGCCAGTAGTATAGATAGGGCTAGCGCGGCGACCGGGGAGCTGTTTTTT. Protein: CASSIDRASAATGELFF. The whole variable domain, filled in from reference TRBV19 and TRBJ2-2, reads DGGITQSPKYLFRKEGQNVTLSCEQNLNHDAMYWYRQDPGQGLRLIYYSQIVNDFQKGDIAEGYSVSREKKESFPLTVTSAQKNPTAFYLCASSIDRASAATGELFFGEGSRLTVL.

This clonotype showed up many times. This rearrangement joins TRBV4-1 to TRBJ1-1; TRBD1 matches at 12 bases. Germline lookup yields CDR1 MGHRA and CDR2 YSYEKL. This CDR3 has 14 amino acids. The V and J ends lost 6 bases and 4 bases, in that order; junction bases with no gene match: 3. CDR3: CASSVGQGATEAFF. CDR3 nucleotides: TGCGCCAGCAGTGTGGGACAGGGGGCCACTGAAGCTTTCTTT.

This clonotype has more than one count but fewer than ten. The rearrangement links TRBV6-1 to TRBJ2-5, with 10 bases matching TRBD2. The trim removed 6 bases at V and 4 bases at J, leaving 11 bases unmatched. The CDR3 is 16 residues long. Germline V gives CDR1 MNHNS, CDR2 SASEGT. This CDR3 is CASRLAGPIMGETQYF. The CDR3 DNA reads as TGTGCCAGCAGACTAGCGGGGCCAATAATGGGAGAGACCCAGTACTTC.

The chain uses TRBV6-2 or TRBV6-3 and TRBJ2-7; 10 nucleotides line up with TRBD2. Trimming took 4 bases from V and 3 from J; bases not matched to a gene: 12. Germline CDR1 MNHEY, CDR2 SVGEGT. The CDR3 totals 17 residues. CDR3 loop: CASSSVAVLAGFYEQYF. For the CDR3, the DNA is TGTGCCAGCAGTTCAGTTGCCGTACTAGCGGGATTCTACGAGCAGTACTTC.

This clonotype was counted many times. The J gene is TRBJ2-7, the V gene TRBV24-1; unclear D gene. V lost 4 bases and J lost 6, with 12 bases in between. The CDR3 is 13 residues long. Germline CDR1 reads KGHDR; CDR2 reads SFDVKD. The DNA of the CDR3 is TGTGCCACCAGTGACTACGACCGGGTCGAGCAGTACTTC. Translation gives CATSDYDRVEQYF.